Each of the 24 T cell receptor beta chains below was sequenced from the same sample in a study of CD8 T cells in ankylosing spondylitis (dated by TCRdb to the late 2010s). Library preparation was by 5' RACE. Reads for this sample came from an Illumina HiSeq 2500. The public reads were reanalyzed by TCRdb: fastp trimming at Q25, MiXCR alignment, in-frame beta chains only. Records with the same CDR3 protein are collapsed into one entry carrying the most frequent genes and DNA. Here the sample has about 240,000 distinct CDR3 sequences; roughly a tenth occur a single time. The top ten clonotypes cover about 2.5% of the sample. Source material: blood, either unsorted or a sorted T cell fraction (not recorded which). These receptors were obtained from a male donor with ankylosing spondylitis or in good health (not recorded which).

This clonotype was counted between two and nine times. The rearrangement uses TRBV10-1 and TRBJ2-3, with 7 bases that match TRBD1. The CDR3 runs to 12 residues. Germline V gene data show CDR1 as WNHNN and CDR2 as SYGVQD (reference sequence). V shed 3 bases, J shed 9 bases, and the junction held 3 bases outside the gene matches. The CDR3 spells CASSEGGGTQYF. In DNA, the CDR3 is TGCGCCAGCAGTGAAGGGGGCGGAACGCAGTATTTT.

The V call is TRBV7-7, the J call TRBJ2-1, with TRBD2 identical over 9 bases. With V trimmed by 5 bases and J by 8 bases, 22 bases remained unmatched. CDR1 and CDR2 (germline): SSHAT, FNYEAQ (reference sequence). The CDR3 has 19 amino acids. CDR3 residues: CASSPYPSGGAGGGHEQFF. The CDR3 DNA follows: TGTGCCAGCAGCCCTTATCCCTCCGGGGGAGCGGGGGGAGGACATGAGCAGTTCTTC.

Concerning this clonotype: A much larger clone differs from this one at a single base, so this may be a read error. J is TRBJ2-1 and V is TRBV7-6; D gene uncertain. The CDR3 length is 16 residues. Germline V gene lookup returns CDR1 SGHVS and CDR2 FNYEAQ. The DNA of the CDR3 is TGTGTCAGCAGCTTAACGCGACGGACCTCCTACAATGAGCAGTTCTTC. Translated, it gives CVSSLTRRTSYNEQFF.

This clonotype showed up many times. The gene calls are TRBV5-1 and TRBJ2-2; 9 bases line up with TRBD2. Looked up from germline, CDR1 is SGHRS and CDR2 is YFSETQ. The V gene end was trimmed by 4 bases and the J gene end by 4 bases; junction bases not matched to a gene: 5. The CDR3 length is 15 residues. For the CDR3, the DNA is TGCGCCAGCAGCACGACAGCGGGGGGCACCGGGGAGCTGTTTTTT. It encodes CASSTTAGGTGELFF.

In its sample, this clonotype was seen a few times. The chain employs TRBV3-1 and TRBJ1-4, with D uncertain. Per the germline V gene, CDR1 is LGHDT and CDR2 is YNNKEL (reference sequence). V was clipped by 1 base and J by 8 bases, with 8 bases between them. The CDR3 is made up of 13 amino acids. The CDR3 nucleotides read TGTGCCAGCAGCCAAGGACCACGGGAAAAACTGTTTTTT. Residues: CASSQGPREKLFF.

Ten or more counts support this clonotype. This chain links TRBV3-1 with TRBJ2-7; D unclear. Germline values: CDR1 LGHDT, CDR2 YNNKEL (reference sequence). This CDR3 has 13 residues. Trimming shortened V by 0 bases and J by 10 bases, and 13 bases separated the two germline ends. The CDR3 nucleotides are TGTGCCAGCAGCCAAGAGGGTGGAAGATCCCAGTACTTC. It yields the protein CASSQEGGRSQYF.

This clonotype was detected ten times or more. The chain employs TRBV5-1 and TRBJ1-3, with 8 nucleotides matching TRBD1. The CDR3 contains 15 residues. The junction had 6 bases not matched to a gene; V was cut back by 4 bases and J by 3 bases. The germline gives CDR1 SGHRS, CDR2 YFSETQ. CDR3: CASSKTGVNGNTIYF. As DNA, the CDR3 is TGCGCCAGCAGCAAGACAGGGGTTAATGGAAACACCATATATTTT.

Ten or more counts support this clonotype. The V call is TRBV27, the J call TRBJ1-1, with TRBD1 as a possible D gene (6 bases). This CDR3 has 14 residues. Germline CDR1 is MNHEY and CDR2 is SMNVEV (reference sequence). Trimming took 0 bases from V and 4 from J, leaving 9 bases between them. The CDR3 region has the DNA TGTGCCAGCAGTTTATCGCCCAGGGGCACTGAAGCTTTCTTT. It specifies CASSLSPRGTEAFF.

This clonotype appeared many times. The chain uses TRBV5-1 and TRBJ1-4; unclear D gene. The V and J ends lost 4 bases and 3 bases respectively, with 10 bases between them. The germline V gene encodes CDR1 SGHRS and CDR2 YFSETQ. The CDR3 has 14 amino acids. CDR3 residues: CASSLGTSNEKLFF. In DNA, the CDR3 is TGCGCCAGCAGCCTTGGTACCTCTAATGAAAAACTGTTTTTT.

The chain joins TRBV5-6 to TRBJ2-3; D gene ambiguous. CDR1 and CDR2 from the germline V gene are SGHDT and YYEEEE. The CDR3 is 14 residues long. V lost 6 bases, J lost 4 bases, and 15 bases lay in between. This CDR3 is CASIKAQQSDTQYF. The CDR3 bases are TGTGCCAGCATCAAAGCCCAGCAGTCAGATACGCAGTATTTT. Looking up the rest from reference TRBV5-6 and TRBJ2-3 gives the full variable domain: DAGVTQSPTHLIKTRGQQVTLRCSPKSGHDTVSWYQQALGQGPQFIFQYYEEEERQRGNFPDRFSGHQFPNYSSELNVNALLLGDSALYLCASIKAQQSDTQYFGPGTRLTVL.

This clonotype was counted many times. The chain recombines TRBV9 with TRBJ1-1; TRBD1 aligns across 7 bases. Trimming at V came to 2 bases and at J to 2 bases, leaving 6 bases not matched to a gene. Germline V CDR1 and CDR2: SGDLS, YYNGEE. The CDR3 covers 15 residues. The CDR3 DNA follows: TGTGCCAGCAGCGTCGACAGGGAAGCTAACACTGAAGCTTTCTTT. Protein: CASSVDREANTEAFF.

This clonotype was detected many times. V is TRBV11-2 and J is TRBJ2-6; no clear D. Germline V gene data show CDR1 as SGHAT and CDR2 as FQNNGV. Trimming took off 2 bases at V and 1 base at J, with 9 bases between the two ends. This CDR3 is built from 16 residues. The CDR3 sequence: CASSLIKTSGANVLTF. The CDR3 DNA is TGTGCCAGCAGCTTAATCAAGACGTCTGGGGCCAACGTCCTGACTTTC.

The CDR3 here is CASLAERNTDTQYF. In nucleotides, the CDR3 is TGTGCCAGCCTAGCTGAGCGGAACACAGATACGCAGTATTTT. The chain joins TRBV7-9 to TRBJ2-3; D may be TRBD2 (5 bases). The CDR3 is 14 amino acids. Trimming pared 8 bases from V and 2 bases from J, leaving 14 bases between. Germline CDR1 and CDR2: SEHNR and FQNEAQ (reference sequence). The variable domain in full, with the rest retrieved from reference TRBV7-9 and TRBJ2-3, is DTGVSQNPRHKITKRGQNVTFRCDPISEHNRLYWYRQTLGQGPEFLTYFQNEAQLEKSRLLSDRFSAERPKGSFSTLEIQRTEQGDSAMYLCASLAERNTDTQYFGPGTRLTVL.

In this sample, this clonotype turned up many times. Written as DNA, the CDR3 is TGTGCCAGCAGCGTAGCGTTCCTGAGTGGGTCGGGAGGGCAAGAAGAGACCCAGTACTTC. It specifies CASSVAFLSGSGGQEETQYF. The chain is built from TRBV9 and TRBJ2-5; 8 bases align to TRBD2. J was trimmed by 3 bases and V by 0 bases; bases with no gene match: 19. The CDR3 consists of 20 residues. Germline CDR1 and CDR2: SGDLS and YYNGEE.

In its sample, this clonotype was seen many times. The V gene is TRBV12-3 or TRBV12-4, the J gene TRBJ1-1; D might be TRBD1 (5 bases). The CDR3 runs 13 residues. Trimming took 3 bases from V and 5 from J, leaving 10 bases between them. The CDR3 protein is CASSLGEVTEAFF. The CDR3 DNA reads as TGTGCCAGCAGTTTGGGGGAGGTTACTGAAGCTTTCTTT.

Regarding this clonotype: An end of the junction differs from the germline gene, which may be a read error. V usage is TRBV20-1 and J usage is TRBJ2-1; D may be TRBD2 (5 bases). The CDR3 covers 16 residues. Germline V gives CDR1 DFQATT, CDR2 SNEGSKA (reference sequence). CDR3 in DNA: TGCTGTGCTTCCTCATTCGGTAGCGAGAGAAGCAATGAGCAGTTCTTC. It specifies CCASSFGSERSNEQFF.

This clonotype was recorded many times. The rearrangement links TRBV7-9 to TRBJ2-1; 10 nucleotides match TRBD2. CDR1 and CDR2 from the germline V gene are SEHNR and FQNEAQ (reference sequence). The CDR3 loop spans 15 amino acids. With V trimmed by 5 bases and J by 12 bases, 13 bases remained unmatched. The CDR3 reads CASSPTDSGGPLQFF. The CDR3 coding sequence is TGTGCCAGCAGCCCGACCGATAGCGGGGGGCCATTGCAGTTCTTC.

This chain's CDR3 is CASSLEQGSYSPLHF. In DNA form, the CDR3 reads TGTGCCAGCAGCTTAGAGCAGGGTTCGTATTCACCCCTCCACTTT. This chain links TRBV7-9 with TRBJ1-6, with D maybe TRBD1 (5 bases). V lost 1 base to trimming and J lost 8 bases, with 12 bases between them. Germline CDR1 is SEHNR and CDR2 is FQNEAQ (reference sequence). The CDR3 has 15 residues.

The table lists this clonotype with a few counts. The V and J genes are TRBV7-9 and TRBJ2-7, with D hard to call. Germline assignment: CDR1 SEHNR and CDR2 FQNEAQ (reference sequence). The CDR3 covers 12 residues. The V and J ends lost 5 bases and 6 bases respectively, with 11 bases between them. CDR3 bases: TGTGCCAGCAGCCAGCTCATGGGCGAGCAGTACTTC. It translates to CASSQLMGEQYF.

The gene calls are TRBV7-9 and TRBJ2-1; D may be TRBD2 (5 bases). V was cut by 7 bases and J by 10 bases, with 14 bases left in between. The germline CDR1 and CDR2 sequences are SEHNR and FQNEAQ (reference sequence). There are 12 residues in the CDR3. CDR3 residues: CASNPGFGEQFF. The CDR3 DNA reads as TGTGCCAGCAACCCGGGATTCGGGGAGCAGTTCTTC.

V gene TRBV7-9 combines with J gene TRBJ2-7; the D gene is possibly TRBD1 (5 bases). V lost 5 bases to trimming and J lost 6 bases, with 14 bases between them. This CDR3 has 13 amino acids. Germline loops: CDR1 SEHNR, CDR2 FQNEAQ (reference sequence). The DNA for the CDR3 is TGTGCCAGCAGCCCCTCAGGGCCCGGCGAGCAGTACTTC. This translates into CASSPSGPGEQYF.

This clonotype was found many times. This chain links TRBV11-3 with TRBJ2-7; TRBD1 or TRBD2 may be the D gene (5 bases each). Deletions cut 5 bases from V and 6 bases from J, with 11 bases between. The CDR3 has 12 residues. CDR1 SGHNT and CDR2 YENEEA come from the germline V gene. For the CDR3, the DNA is TGTGCCAGCAGCCGGGACGGGTTCGAGCAGTACTTC. Translation: CASSRDGFEQYF.

This clonotype has only a few counts. This chain joins TRBV12-3 or TRBV12-4 and TRBJ1-1; D perhaps matches TRBD1 (5 bases). Trimming stripped 3 bases from V and 0 bases from J, with 8 bases between. The CDR3 has 14 residues. CDR3 sequence reads: CASSLTALNTEAFF. For the CDR3, the DNA is TGTGCCAGCAGTTTGACAGCCTTGAACACTGAAGCTTTCTTT.

This clonotype was recorded many times. V is TRBV4-2 and J is TRBJ1-1; D unresolved. Germline values: CDR1 LGHNA, CDR2 YNFKEQ. This CDR3 is 14 amino acids long. Trimming removed 0 bases at V and 3 bases at J, with 8 bases between. CDR3 amino acids: CASSQEGQDTEAFF. In nucleotides, the CDR3 is TGTGCCAGCAGCCAAGAAGGTCAGGACACTGAAGCTTTCTTT.